This is a list of T cell receptor beta chains from one sample in a study of shared clonotypes between healthy human individuals. TCRdb keeps only in-frame clones here, not all; method: immunoSEQ multiplex PCR. The table has about 2.1 million clones, just over 90% seen once; the top ten hold over 1.5%. The source material was naive CD8+ T cells from PBMCs. These receptors were obtained from a man in his late teens or twenties in good health. Some clones in this sample may be carry-over from other donors' samples. Both conserved end residues are part of each CDR3. D genes are given only for firm matches. Not all rows give a size; the values are once, few, many and, for expanded clones, a class.

clone_size	v_call	j_call	d_call	cdr3_nt	cdr3_aa
once	TRBV5-6	TRBJ2-5	-	TGTGCCAGCAGCTCCGGGACACGCGAAGAGACCCAGTACTTC	CASSSGTREETQYF
-	TRBV5-1	TRBJ2-7	-	TGCGCCAGCAGCATAACTAGCCCCGCCTACGAGCAGTACTTC	CASSITSPAYEQYF
-	TRBV19	TRBJ2-1	-	TGTGCCAGTAGTATATCGGCAGGGTGGAATGAGCAGTTCTTC	CASSISAGWNEQFF
-	TRBV28	TRBJ1-2	TRBD1	TGTGCCAGCAGTAGGGACAGGGCCTACTATGGCTACACCTTC	CASSRDRAYYGYTF
-	TRBV14	TRBJ2-3	TRBD1	TGTGCCAGCAGCCAAGATGACCAGGGGGCATATACGCAGTATTTT	CASSQDDQGAYTQYF
-	TRBV15	TRBJ2-7	TRBD2	TGTGCCACCAGCGGGGGACTACGGGACGAGCAGTACTTC	CATSGGLRDEQYF
-	TRBV6-6	TRBJ2-3	-	TGTGCCAGCCTGGGTACTGATACGCAGTATTTT	CASLGTDTQYF
-	TRBV5-6	TRBJ2-7	-	TGTGCCAGCAGCCTCTTAGACTACGAGCAGTACTTC	CASSLLDYEQYF
-	TRBV27	TRBJ2-7	-	TGTGCCAGCAGTTTAAGGGGCCTGGGGGGTCGCGAGCAGTACTTC	CASSLRGLGGREQYF
once	TRBV2	TRBJ2-2	TRBD2	TGTGCCAGCAGCCCTCCGGGACTACGCTTAGGCACCGGGGAGCTGTTTTTT	CASSPPGLRLGTGELFF
-	TRBV13	TRBJ2-1	TRBD2	TGTGCCAGCAGCTCCCGACTAGCGGGGTACAATGAGCAGTTCTTC	CASSSRLAGYNEQFF
once	TRBV10-3	TRBJ1-5	TRBD1	TGTGCCAGCAAGGGACAGCCCAATCAGCCCCAGCATTTT	CASKGQPNQPQHF
once	TRBV29-1	TRBJ2-7	TRBD2	TGCAGCACTTTACTAGCGGGAAGCTACGAGCAGTACTTC	CSTLLAGSYEQYF
-	TRBV5-4	TRBJ2-7	TRBD1	TGTGCCAGCAGCTGGGGACAGGGGCCCACCTACGAGCAGTACTTC	CASSWGQGPTYEQYF
-	TRBV28	TRBJ2-7	-	TGTGCCAGCAGTCCAGACCTAGGCCGCTACGAGCAGTACTTC	CASSPDLGRYEQYF
-	TRBV9	TRBJ2-7	-	TGTGCCAGCAGTTCAATCTCCTACGAGCAGTACTTC	CASSSISYEQYF
-	TRBV2	TRBJ1-1	-	TGTGCCAGCAGTGAGGCCAGCCCTATCATGAACACTGAAGCTTTCTTT	CASSEASPIMNTEAFF
-	TRBV7-2	TRBJ2-7	-	TGTGCCAGCAGCTTGGTGGTTGGAGGGCCCGAGCAGTACTTC	CASSLVVGGPEQYF
-	TRBV28	TRBJ2-1	TRBD2	TGTGCCAGCAGTTTTCGTCGGACTAGAGATGAGCAGTTCTTC	CASSFRRTRDEQFF
-	TRBV27	TRBJ2-3	-	TGTGCCAGCAGTTTGCGTCTGGCTGGCGGATCTAGCACAGATACGCAGTATTTT	CASSLRLAGGSSTDTQYF
-	TRBV27	TRBJ1-2	TRBD1	TGTGCCAGCAGTGTCTTAGGGGGCGGGTTTGGCTACACCTTC	CASSVLGGGFGYTF
-	TRBV2	TRBJ2-2	-	TGTGCCAGCAGAGATGGGGGAAGTTGGACCGGGGAGCTGTTTTTT	CASRDGGSWTGELFF
-	TRBV5-4	TRBJ1-1	-	TGTGCCAGCAGCGTAACAGGGTCGAGCACTGAAGCTTTCTTT	CASSVTGSSTEAFF
-	TRBV11-2	TRBJ2-5	TRBD2	TGTGCCAGCAGCTCCGGGGACTACCTCTCGGCGGAGACCCAGTACTTC	CASSSGDYLSAETQYF
-	TRBV28	TRBJ2-3	TRBD2	TGTGCCAGCAGTTTTCCCGGTGAAGCGGGAGAGGCAGATACGCAGTATTTT	CASSFPGEAGEADTQYF
-	TRBV7-6	TRBJ2-7	TRBD1	TGTGCCAGCAGCCCCGGGACAGAAGGGTACGAGCAGTACTTC	CASSPGTEGYEQYF
-	TRBV7-2	TRBJ1-5	TRBD1	TGTGCCAGCAGCCGACCCGGGACAGGGGTGAGCAATCAGCCCCAGCATTTT	CASSRPGTGVSNQPQHF
-	TRBV27	TRBJ2-7	-	TGTGCCAGCGCACCCTTAGAGGGCTACGAGCAGTACTTC	CASAPLEGYEQYF
-	TRBV15	TRBJ2-7	-	TGTGCCACCAGTCTTCCCGGACTCCCGGAGGCCGAGCAGTACTTC	CATSLPGLPEAEQYF
-	TRBV7-2	TRBJ2-7	TRBD2	TGTGCCAGCAGCTGGGAGGGCGATTGGAACGAGCAGTACTTC	CASSWEGDWNEQYF
-	TRBV7-9	TRBJ2-7	-	TGTGCCAGCAGCCAATCTAGCAAAGGAACCCAGGGGTACGAGCAGTACTTC	CASSQSSKGTQGYEQYF
-	TRBV19	TRBJ2-2	-	TGTGCCAGTAGGTCTGAGGCCGGGGAGCTGTTTTTT	CASRSEAGELFF
-	TRBV6-6	TRBJ2-7	TRBD1	TGTGCCAGCACCCCCGGGACAGGGGGCCACGAGCAGTACTTC	CASTPGTGGHEQYF
-	TRBV7-9	TRBJ2-2	TRBD2	TGTGCCAGCGGAATACTAGCGGGAGGCGAGGGGGAGCTGTTTTTT	CASGILAGGEGELFF
few	TRBV29-1	TRBJ1-1	TRBD1	TGCAGCGTTGTCCTACAGGGGTGGGCTTTCTTT	CSVVLQGWAFF
-	TRBV5-1	TRBJ2-1	-	TGCGCCAGCAGCATCGGGACGGGGACCGTTGAGCAGTTCTTC	CASSIGTGTVEQFF
-	TRBV6-5	TRBJ1-2	-	TGTGCCAGCAGTACGTTACCTTCGGATGGCTACACCTTC	CASSTLPSDGYTF
-	TRBV2	TRBJ2-7	-	TGTGCCAGCAGGTCCCCCCCAGACGACGAGCAGTACTTC	CASRSPPDDEQYF
-	TRBV27	TRBJ1-6	-	TGTGCCAGCAGTTTTGGACTGACTAATTCACCCCTCCACTTT	CASSFGLTNSPLHF
-	TRBV6-5	TRBJ2-4	-	TGTGCCAGCAGTTACTCTGGGGTCATTCAGTACTTC	CASSYSGVIQYF